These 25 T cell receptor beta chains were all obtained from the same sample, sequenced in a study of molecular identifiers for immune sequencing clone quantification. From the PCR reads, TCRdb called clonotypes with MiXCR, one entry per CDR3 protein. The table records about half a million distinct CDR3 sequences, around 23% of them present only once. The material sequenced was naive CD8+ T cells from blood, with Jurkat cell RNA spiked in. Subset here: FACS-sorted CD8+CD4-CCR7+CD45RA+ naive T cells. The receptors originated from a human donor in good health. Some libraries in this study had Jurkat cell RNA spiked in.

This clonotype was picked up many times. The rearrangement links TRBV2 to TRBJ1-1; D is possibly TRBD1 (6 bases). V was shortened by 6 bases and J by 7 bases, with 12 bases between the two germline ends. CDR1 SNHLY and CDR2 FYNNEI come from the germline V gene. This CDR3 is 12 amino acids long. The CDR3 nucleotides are TGTGCCAGCAGCACCAGGGGAGTTGAAGCTTTCTTT. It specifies CASSTRGVEAFF.

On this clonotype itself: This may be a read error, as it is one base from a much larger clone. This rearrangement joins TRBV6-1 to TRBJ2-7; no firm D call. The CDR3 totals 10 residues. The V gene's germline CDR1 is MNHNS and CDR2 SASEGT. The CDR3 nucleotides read TGTGCCAGCGGAGCCTACGAGCAGAACTTC. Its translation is CASGAYEQNF.

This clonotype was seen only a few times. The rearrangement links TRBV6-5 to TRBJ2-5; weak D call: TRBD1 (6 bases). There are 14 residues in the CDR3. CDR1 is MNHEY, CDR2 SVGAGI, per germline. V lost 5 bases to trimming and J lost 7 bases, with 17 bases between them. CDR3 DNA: TGTGCCAGCAGTCCCGAGGGGGTACGCGGGACCCAGTACTTC. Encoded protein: CASSPEGVRGTQYF.

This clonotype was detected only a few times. In DNA form, the CDR3 reads TGTGCCAGCAATATAGCGGGAGGGCGCAATGAGCAGTTCTTC. Amino acids: CASNIAGGRNEQFF. The chain carries TRBV2 and TRBJ2-1; 11 bases line up with TRBD2. The CDR3 has 14 amino acids. CDR1 is SNHLY and CDR2 is FYNNEI in the germline V gene. Trimming removed 7 bases from V and 6 bases from J; junction bases left unmatched: 5.

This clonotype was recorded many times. The chain's CDR3 is CAWSEVGHEQFF. The CDR3 coding sequence is TGTGCCTGGAGTGAAGTCGGACATGAGCAGTTCTTC. The chain employs TRBV30 and TRBJ2-1; D call uncertain. This CDR3 has 12 residues. V dropped 1 base and J dropped 8 bases, with 9 bases sitting between them. Looked up from germline, CDR1 is GTSNPN and CDR2 is SVGIG (reference sequence).

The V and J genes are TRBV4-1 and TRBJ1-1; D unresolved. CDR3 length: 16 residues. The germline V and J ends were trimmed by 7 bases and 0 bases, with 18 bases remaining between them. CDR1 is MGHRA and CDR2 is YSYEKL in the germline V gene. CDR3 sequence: CASTPTSPLVNTEAFF. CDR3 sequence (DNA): TGCGCCAGCACCCCAACATCTCCCTTAGTGAACACTGAAGCTTTCTTT.

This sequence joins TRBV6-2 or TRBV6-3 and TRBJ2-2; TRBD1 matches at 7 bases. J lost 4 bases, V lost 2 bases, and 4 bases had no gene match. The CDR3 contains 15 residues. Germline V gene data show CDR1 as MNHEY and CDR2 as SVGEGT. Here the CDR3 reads CASSYTGVSTGELFF. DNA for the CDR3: TGTGCCAGCAGTTACACAGGGGTGAGCACCGGGGAGCTGTTTTTT.

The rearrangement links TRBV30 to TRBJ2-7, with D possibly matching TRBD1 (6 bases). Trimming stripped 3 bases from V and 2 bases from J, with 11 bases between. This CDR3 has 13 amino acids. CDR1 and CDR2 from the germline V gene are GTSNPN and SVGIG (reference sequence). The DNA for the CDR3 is TGTGCCTGGAGCTTGACAGGACCCTACGAGCAGTACTTC. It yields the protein CAWSLTGPYEQYF.

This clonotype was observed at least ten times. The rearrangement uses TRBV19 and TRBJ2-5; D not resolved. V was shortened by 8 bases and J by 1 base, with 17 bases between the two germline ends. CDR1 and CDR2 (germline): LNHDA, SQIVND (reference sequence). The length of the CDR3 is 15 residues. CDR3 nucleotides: TGTGCCAGTTCCTTTCGCGGCTCCTTCCAAGAGACCCAGTACTTC. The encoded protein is CASSFRGSFQETQYF.

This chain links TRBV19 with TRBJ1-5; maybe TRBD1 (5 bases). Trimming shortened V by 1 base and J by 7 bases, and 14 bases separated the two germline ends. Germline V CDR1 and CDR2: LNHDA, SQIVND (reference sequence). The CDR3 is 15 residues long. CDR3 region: CASSIGQGPRQPQHF. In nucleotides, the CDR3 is TGTGCCAGTAGTATAGGGCAGGGTCCGAGGCAGCCCCAGCATTTT.

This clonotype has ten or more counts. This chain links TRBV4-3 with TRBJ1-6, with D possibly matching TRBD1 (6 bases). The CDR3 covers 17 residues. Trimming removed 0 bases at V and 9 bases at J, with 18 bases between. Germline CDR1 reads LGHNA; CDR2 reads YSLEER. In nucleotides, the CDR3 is TGCGCCAGCAGCCAAGATAAGACGTCAGGGGTTGGTTCACCCCTCCACTTT. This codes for CASSQDKTSGVGSPLHF.

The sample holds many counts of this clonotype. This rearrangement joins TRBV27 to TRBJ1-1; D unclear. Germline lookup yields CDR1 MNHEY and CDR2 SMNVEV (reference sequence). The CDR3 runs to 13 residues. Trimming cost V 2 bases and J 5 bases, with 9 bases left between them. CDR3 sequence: CASSLGFSTEAFF. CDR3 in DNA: TGTGCCAGCAGTTTAGGGTTTAGTACTGAAGCTTTCTTT.

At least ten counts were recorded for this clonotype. The CDR3 DNA follows: TGCAGTGCTAGAGATAGGGACAGGCTTGTCTTGAACACTGAAGCTTTCTTT. Translation: CSARDRDRLVLNTEAFF. V and J are TRBV20-1 and TRBJ1-1; 8 nucleotides agree with TRBD1. CDR1 DFQATT and CDR2 SNEGSKA come from the germline V gene (reference sequence). The CDR3 consists of 17 residues. V shed 0 bases, J shed 0 bases, and the junction held 9 bases outside the gene matches.

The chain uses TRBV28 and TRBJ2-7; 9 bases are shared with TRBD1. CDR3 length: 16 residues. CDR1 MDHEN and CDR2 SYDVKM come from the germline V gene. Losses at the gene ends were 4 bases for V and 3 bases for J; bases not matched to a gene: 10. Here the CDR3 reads CASSSADRGKDYEQYF. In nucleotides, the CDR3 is TGTGCCAGCAGTTCAGCCGACAGGGGGAAAGACTACGAGCAGTACTTC.

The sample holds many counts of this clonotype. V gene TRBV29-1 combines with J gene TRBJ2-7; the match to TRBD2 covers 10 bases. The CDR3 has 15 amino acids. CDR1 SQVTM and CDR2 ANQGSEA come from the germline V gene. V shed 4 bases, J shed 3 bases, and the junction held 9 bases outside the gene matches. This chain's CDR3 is CSVGLAGVRGYEQYF. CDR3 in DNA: TGCAGCGTTGGCCTAGCGGGAGTAAGGGGCTACGAGCAGTACTTC.

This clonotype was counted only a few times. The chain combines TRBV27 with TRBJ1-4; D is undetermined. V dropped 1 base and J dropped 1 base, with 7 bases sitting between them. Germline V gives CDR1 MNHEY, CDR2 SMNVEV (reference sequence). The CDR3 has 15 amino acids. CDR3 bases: TGTGCCAGCAGTTTATTGGGAGAAACTAATGAAAAACTGTTTTTT. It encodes CASSLLGETNEKLFF.

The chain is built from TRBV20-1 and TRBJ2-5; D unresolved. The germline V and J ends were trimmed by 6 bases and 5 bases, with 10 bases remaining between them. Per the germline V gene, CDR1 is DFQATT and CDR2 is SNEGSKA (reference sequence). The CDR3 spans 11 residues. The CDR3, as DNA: TGCAGTGCAGCCGTCGGGGAGACCCAGTACTTC. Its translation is CSAAVGETQYF.

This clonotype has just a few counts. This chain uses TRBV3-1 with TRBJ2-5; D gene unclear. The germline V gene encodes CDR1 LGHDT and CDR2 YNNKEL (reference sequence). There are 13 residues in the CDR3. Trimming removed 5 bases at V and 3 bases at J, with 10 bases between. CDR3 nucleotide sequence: TGTGCCAGCAGCGACCGGACGGAAGAGACCCAGTACTTC. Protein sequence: CASSDRTEETQYF.

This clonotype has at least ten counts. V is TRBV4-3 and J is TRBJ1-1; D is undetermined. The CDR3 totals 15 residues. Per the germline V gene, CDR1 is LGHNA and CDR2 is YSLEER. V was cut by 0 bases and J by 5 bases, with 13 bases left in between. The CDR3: CASSQDYGRGTEAFF. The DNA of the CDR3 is TGCGCCAGCAGCCAAGATTATGGGCGGGGTACTGAAGCTTTCTTT.

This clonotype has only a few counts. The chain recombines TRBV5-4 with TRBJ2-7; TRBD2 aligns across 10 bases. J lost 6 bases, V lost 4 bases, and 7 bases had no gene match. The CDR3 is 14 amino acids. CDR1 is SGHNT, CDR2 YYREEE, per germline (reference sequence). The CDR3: CASSMGLARSEQYF. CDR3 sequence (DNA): TGTGCCAGCAGCATGGGACTAGCGCGGTCCGAGCAGTACTTC.

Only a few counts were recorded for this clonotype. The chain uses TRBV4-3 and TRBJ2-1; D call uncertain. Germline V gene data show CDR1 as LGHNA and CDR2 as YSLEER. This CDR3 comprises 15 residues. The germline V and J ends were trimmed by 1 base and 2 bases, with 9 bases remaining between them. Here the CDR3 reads CASSQVGVPYNEQFF. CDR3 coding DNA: TGCGCCAGCAGCCAAGTTGGGGTCCCCTACAATGAGCAGTTCTTC.

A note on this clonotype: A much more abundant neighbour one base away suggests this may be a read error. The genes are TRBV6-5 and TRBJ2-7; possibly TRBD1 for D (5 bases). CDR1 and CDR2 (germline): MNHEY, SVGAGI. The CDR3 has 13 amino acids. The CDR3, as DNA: TGTGCCAGCAGTTACGCAGGGTCCTGCGAGCAGTACTTC. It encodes CASSYAGSCEQYF.

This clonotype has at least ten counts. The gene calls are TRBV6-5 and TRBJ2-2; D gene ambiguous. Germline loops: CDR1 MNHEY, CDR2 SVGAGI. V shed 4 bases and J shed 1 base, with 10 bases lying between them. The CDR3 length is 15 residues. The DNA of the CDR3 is TGTGCCAGCAGTTCAAACTACGGGAACACCGGGGAGCTGTTTTTT. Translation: CASSSNYGNTGELFF.

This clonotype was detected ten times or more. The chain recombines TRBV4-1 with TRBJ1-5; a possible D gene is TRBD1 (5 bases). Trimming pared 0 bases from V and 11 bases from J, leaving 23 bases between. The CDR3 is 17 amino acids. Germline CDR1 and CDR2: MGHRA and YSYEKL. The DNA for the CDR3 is TGCGCCAGCAGCCAAGATCTTGCAGGGCCCGGCTTCAAGACCCAGCATTTT. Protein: CASSQDLAGPGFKTQHF.

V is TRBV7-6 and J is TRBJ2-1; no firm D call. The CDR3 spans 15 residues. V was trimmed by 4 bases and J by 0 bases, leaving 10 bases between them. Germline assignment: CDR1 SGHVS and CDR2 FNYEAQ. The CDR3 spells CASSSTRSSYNEQFF. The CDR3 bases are TGTGCCAGCAGCTCCACAAGGAGCTCCTACAATGAGCAGTTCTTC.